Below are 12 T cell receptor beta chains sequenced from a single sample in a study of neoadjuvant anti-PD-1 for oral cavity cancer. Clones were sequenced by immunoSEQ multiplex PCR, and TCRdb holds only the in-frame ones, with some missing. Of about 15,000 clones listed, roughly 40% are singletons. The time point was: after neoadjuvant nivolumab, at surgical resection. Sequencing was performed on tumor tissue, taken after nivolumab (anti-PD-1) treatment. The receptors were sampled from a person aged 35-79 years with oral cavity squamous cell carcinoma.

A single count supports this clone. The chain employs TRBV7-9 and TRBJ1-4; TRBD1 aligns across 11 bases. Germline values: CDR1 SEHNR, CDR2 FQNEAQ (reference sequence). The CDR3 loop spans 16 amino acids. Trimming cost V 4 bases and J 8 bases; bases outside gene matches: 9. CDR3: CASSSSGQGASEKLFF. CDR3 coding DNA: TGTGCCAGCAGCTCGTCTGGACAGGGGGCCTCAGAAAAACTGTTTTTT.

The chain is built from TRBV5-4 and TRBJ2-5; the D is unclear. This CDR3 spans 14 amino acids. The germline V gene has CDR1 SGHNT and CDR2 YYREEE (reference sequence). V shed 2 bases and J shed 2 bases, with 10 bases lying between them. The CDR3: CASSLGRRQETQYF. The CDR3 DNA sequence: TGTGCCAGCAGCTTAGGACGACGACAAGAGACCCAGTACTTC.

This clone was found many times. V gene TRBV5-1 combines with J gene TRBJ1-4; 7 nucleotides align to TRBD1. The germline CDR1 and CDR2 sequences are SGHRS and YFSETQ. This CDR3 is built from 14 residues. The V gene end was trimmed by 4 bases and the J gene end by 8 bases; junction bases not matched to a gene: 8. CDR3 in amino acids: CASSRDRVLEKLFF. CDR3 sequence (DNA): TGCGCCAGCAGCCGTGACAGGGTTTTAGAAAAACTGTTTTTT. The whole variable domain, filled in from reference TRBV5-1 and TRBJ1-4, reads KAGVTQTPRYLIKTRGQQVTLSCSPISGHRSVSWYQQTPGQGLQFLFEYFSETQRNKGNFPGRFSGRQFSNSRSEMNVSTLELGDSALYLCASSRDRVLEKLFFGSGTQLSVL.

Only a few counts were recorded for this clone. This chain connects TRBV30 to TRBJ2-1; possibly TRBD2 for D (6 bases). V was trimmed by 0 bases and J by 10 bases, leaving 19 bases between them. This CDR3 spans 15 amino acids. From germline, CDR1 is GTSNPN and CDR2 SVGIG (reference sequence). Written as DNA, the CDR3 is TGTGCCTGGAGTGTACTGGGACTGTCTTCAAGGGAGCAGTTCTTC. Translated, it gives CAWSVLGLSSREQFF.

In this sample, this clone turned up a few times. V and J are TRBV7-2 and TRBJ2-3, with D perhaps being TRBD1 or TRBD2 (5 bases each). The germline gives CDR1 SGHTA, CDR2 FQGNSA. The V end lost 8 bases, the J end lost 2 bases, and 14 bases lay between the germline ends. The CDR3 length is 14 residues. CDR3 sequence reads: CASWGWGFTDTQYF. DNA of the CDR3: TGTGCCAGCTGGGGGTGGGGGTTCACAGATACGCAGTATTTT.

The CDR3 region has the DNA TGTGCCAGCAGCCCTGGGACAGGGGCGAACACCGGGGAGCTGTTTTTT. It yields the protein CASSPGTGANTGELFF. This chain links TRBV5-6 with TRBJ2-2; the match to TRBD1 covers 10 bases. The CDR3 covers 16 residues. Germline CDR1 SGHDT, CDR2 YYEEEE. Trimming removed 4 bases from V and 0 bases from J; junction bases left unmatched: 3.

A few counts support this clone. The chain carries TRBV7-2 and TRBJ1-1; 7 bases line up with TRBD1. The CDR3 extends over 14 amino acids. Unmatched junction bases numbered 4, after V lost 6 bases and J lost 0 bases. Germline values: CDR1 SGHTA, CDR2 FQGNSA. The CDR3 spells CASRPQGMNTEAFF. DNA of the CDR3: TGTGCCAGCAGGCCACAGGGGATGAACACTGAAGCTTTCTTT.

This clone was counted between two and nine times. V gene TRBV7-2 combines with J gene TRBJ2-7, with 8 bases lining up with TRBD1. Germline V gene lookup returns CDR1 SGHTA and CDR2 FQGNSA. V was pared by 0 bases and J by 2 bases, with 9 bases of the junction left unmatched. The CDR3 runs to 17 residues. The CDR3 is CASSLARTGLVPYEQYF. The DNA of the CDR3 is TGTGCCAGCAGCTTAGCCCGGACAGGGTTGGTCCCCTACGAGCAGTACTTC.

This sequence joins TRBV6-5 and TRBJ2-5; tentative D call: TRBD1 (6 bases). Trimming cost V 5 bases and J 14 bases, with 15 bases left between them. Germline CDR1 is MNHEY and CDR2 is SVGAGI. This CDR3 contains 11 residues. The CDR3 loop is CASSTRTALYF. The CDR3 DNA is TGTGCCAGCAGTACCCGGACAGCCCTTTACTTC.

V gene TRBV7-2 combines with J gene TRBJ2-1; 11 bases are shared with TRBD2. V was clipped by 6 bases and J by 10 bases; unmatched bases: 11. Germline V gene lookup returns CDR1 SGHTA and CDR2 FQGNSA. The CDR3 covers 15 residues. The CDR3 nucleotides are TGTGCCAGCAGATCCTTAGCGGGGGGGCTATTAGAGCAGTTCTTC. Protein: CASRSLAGGLLEQFF.

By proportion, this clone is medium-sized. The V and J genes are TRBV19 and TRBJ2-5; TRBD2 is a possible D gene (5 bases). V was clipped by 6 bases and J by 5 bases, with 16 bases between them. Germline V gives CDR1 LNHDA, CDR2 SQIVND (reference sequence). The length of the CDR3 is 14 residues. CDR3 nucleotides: TGTGCCAGTAGAAACAAGGACTGGCGGGAGACCCAGTACTTC. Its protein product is CASRNKDWRETQYF.

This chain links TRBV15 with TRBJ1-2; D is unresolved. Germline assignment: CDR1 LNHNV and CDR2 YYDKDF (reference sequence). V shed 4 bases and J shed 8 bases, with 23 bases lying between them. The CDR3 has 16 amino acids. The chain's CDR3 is CATSTDRGSPRWGYTF. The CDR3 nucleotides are TGTGCCACCAGCACAGACCGAGGATCACCCCGCTGGGGCTACACCTTC.